Below, 22 T cell receptor beta chains from the same sample are listed, as sequenced in a study of OX40 agonist ivuxolimab in advanced cancers. The assay was immunoSEQ multiplex PCR, and TCRdb's table has in-frame clones only and misses some. The data contain around 83,000 clones, 65% to 85% of them singletons. The sample was CD4+ or CD8+ T cells sorted from blood, taken in a trial of the OX40 agonist ivuxolimab. These receptors all stem from an adult with an advanced solid tumor such as melanoma, head and neck, liver or kidney cancer.

The genes are TRBV11-2 and TRBJ2-7; TRBD2 matches 7 bases. The trim removed 9 bases at V and 0 bases at J, leaving 8 bases unmatched. Germline assignment: CDR1 SGHAT and CDR2 FQNNGV. The CDR3 consists of 14 residues. The DNA for the CDR3 is TGTGCCAGTAGAGCGGGGACGAGCTCCTACGAGCAGTACTTC. Translated, it gives CASRAGTSSYEQYF.

The chain recombines TRBV19 with TRBJ1-2; D is undetermined. Between the trimmed V and J ends, which lost 6 bases and 1 base, there was a span of 12 bases. There are 14 residues in the CDR3. Looked up from germline, CDR1 is LNHDA and CDR2 is SQIVND (reference sequence). CDR3 loop: CASRAAGVNYGYTF. The CDR3 bases are TGTGCCAGTAGAGCAGCAGGAGTTAACTATGGCTACACCTTC. The full variable domain, in which reference TRBV19 and TRBJ1-2 provide the parts outside the CDR3, is DGGITQSPKYLFRKEGQNVTLSCEQNLNHDAMYWYRQDPGQGLRLIYYSQIVNDFQKGDIAEGYSVSREKKESFPLTVTSAQKNPTAFYLCASRAAGVNYGYTFGSGTRLTVV.

This chain uses TRBV9 with TRBJ1-1; D unresolved. Looked up from germline, CDR1 is SGDLS and CDR2 is YYNGEE. This CDR3 has 13 residues. V was shortened by 2 bases and J by 4 bases, with 9 bases between the two germline ends. CDR3 amino acids: CASSVGGSTEAFF. The CDR3 DNA reads TGTGCCAGCAGCGTGGGAGGTAGCACTGAAGCTTTCTTT.

This chain links TRBV6-4 with TRBJ2-1, with 8 bases aligning to TRBD2. The CDR3 contains 19 residues. Losses at the gene ends were 2 bases for V and 1 base for J; bases not matched to a gene: 13. Germline V gene lookup returns CDR1 MRHNA and CDR2 SNTAGT. The CDR3 loop is CASSDGRILGTRSYNEQFF. The CDR3 DNA sequence: TGTGCCAGCAGTGACGGACGAATTCTCGGGACTAGATCCTACAATGAGCAGTTCTTC.

The V and J genes are TRBV7-6 and TRBJ2-1, with 9 bases fitting TRBD1. Germline CDR1 reads SGHVS; CDR2 reads FNYEAQ. Trimming removed 5 bases from V and 3 bases from J; junction bases left unmatched: 5. The CDR3 totals 15 residues. DNA of the CDR3: TGTGCCAGCAGCCCCTGGGACAGGGTCTACAATGAGCAGTTCTTC. Protein product: CASSPWDRVYNEQFF.

V and J are TRBV18 and TRBJ2-3, with D possibly being TRBD1 or TRBD2 (5 bases each). This CDR3 comprises 13 residues. CDR1 is KGHSH, CDR2 LQKENI, per germline. V was shortened by 3 bases and J by 11 bases, with 15 bases between the two germline ends. In DNA, the CDR3 is TGTGCCAGCTCACCTCCGTCCTCGAGGGGGCAGTATTTT. Protein product: CASSPPSSRGQYF.

This sequence joins TRBV19 and TRBJ1-1; D is unresolved. Trimming left V 4 bases short and J 1 base short, with 7 bases between. CDR3 length: 13 amino acids. Germline assignment: CDR1 LNHDA and CDR2 SQIVND (reference sequence). The CDR3 spells CASSRTGNTEAFF. The CDR3 DNA sequence: TGTGCCAGTAGTAGGACCGGGAACACTGAAGCTTTCTTT.

As for this clone: The DNA is omitted, as the CDR3 cannot be located on it reliably, and the CDR3 follows TCRdb's listing. This chain connects TRBV19 to TRBJ2-7. The CDR3 sequence runs 14 residues, both termini included. The germline V gene encodes CDR1 LNHDA and CDR2 SQIVND (reference sequence). CDR3 residues: CASSIDWGIGALHF.

This chain connects TRBV6-5 to TRBJ1-2; D may be TRBD1 (5 bases). Germline CDR1 MNHEY, CDR2 SVGAGI. This CDR3 has 13 amino acids. Trimming took 7 bases from V and 4 from J, leaving 13 bases between them. Here the CDR3 reads CASTSQGPYGYTF. In DNA form, the CDR3 reads TGTGCCAGCACCTCCCAGGGTCCCTATGGCTACACCTTC.

CDR3 bases: TGTGCCTGGAGTACCCGGACTAGCGGGGGGGCAACCCAGTACTTC. As protein: CAWSTRTSGGATQYF. The rearrangement uses TRBV30 and TRBJ2-5; 15 bases fit TRBD2. Germline values: CDR1 GTSNPN, CDR2 SVGIG (reference sequence). V lost 2 bases and J lost 8; bases outside the gene matches: 6. This CDR3 contains 15 residues. Using reference TRBV30 and TRBJ2-5 for the parts outside the CDR3, the full variable domain is SQTIHQWPATLVQPVGSPLSLECTVEGTSNPNLYWYRQAAGRGLQLLFYSVGIGQISSEVPQNLSASRPQDRQFILSSKKLLLSDSGFYLCAWSTRTSGGATQYFGPGTRLLVL.

The rearrangement joins TRBV5-6 to TRBJ2-7, with unresolved D. V was pared by 0 bases and J by 3 bases, with 7 bases between. The CDR3 is 13 residues long. Germline values: CDR1 SGHDT, CDR2 YYEEEE. Written as DNA, the CDR3 is TGTGCCAGCAGCTTGGGGGTTGTCTACGAGCAGTACTTC. Its translation: CASSLGVVYEQYF.

The chain recombines TRBV27 with TRBJ1-5; D not resolved. Looked up from germline, CDR1 is MNHEY and CDR2 is SMNVEV (reference sequence). CDR3 length: 13 amino acids. Between the trimmed V and J ends, which lost 2 bases and 8 bases, there was a span of 10 bases. DNA for the CDR3: TGTGCCAGCAGTTTAGATCTAGGGAAGCCCCAGCATTTT. It codes for CASSLDLGKPQHF.

The rearrangement links TRBV7-9 to TRBJ1-1; 7 bases align to TRBD1. The junction had 7 bases not matched to a gene; V was cut back by 5 bases and J by 1 base. This CDR3 spans 15 amino acids. CDR1 is SEHNR, CDR2 FQNEAQ, per germline (reference sequence). CDR3: CASSPDRAANTEAFF. CDR3 bases: TGTGCCAGCAGCCCAGACAGGGCCGCGAACACTGAAGCTTTCTTT. Based on the CDR3 plus reference TRBV7-9 and TRBJ1-1, the full variable domain is DTGVSQNPRHKITKRGQNVTFRCDPISEHNRLYWYRQTLGQGPEFLTYFQNEAQLEKSRLLSDRFSAERPKGSFSTLEIQRTEQGDSAMYLCASSPDRAANTEAFFGQGTRLTVV.

This clone was recorded only once. This chain links TRBV5-1 with TRBJ2-1, with unresolved D. Germline V gene lookup returns CDR1 SGHRS and CDR2 YFSETQ. The CDR3 is made up of 14 amino acids. Trimming stripped 0 bases from V and 7 bases from J, with 11 bases between. The CDR3 reads CASSLALGYNEQFF. In nucleotides, the CDR3 is TGCGCCAGCAGCTTGGCCCTAGGTTATAATGAGCAGTTCTTC.

The V and J genes are TRBV18 and TRBJ2-7; 9 nucleotides match TRBD1. The CDR3 contains 15 residues. With 0 bases clipped from V and 2 bases from J, the junction kept 2 bases outside the gene matches. Germline CDR1 is KGHSH and CDR2 is LQKENI. The CDR3, as DNA: TGTGCCAGCTCACCACCGGACAGGGGAACCTACGAGCAGTACTTC. It translates to CASSPPDRGTYEQYF.

The V call is TRBV30, the J call TRBJ1-6, with D unclear. Germline CDR1 is GTSNPN and CDR2 is SVGIG (reference sequence). Between the trimmed V and J ends, which lost 5 bases and 7 bases, there was a span of 12 bases. This CDR3 contains 13 residues. As DNA, the CDR3 is TGTGCCTGGCAAGGGTCTGGGAATTCACCCCTCCACTTT. It encodes CAWQGSGNSPLHF.

This CDR3 reads CASSIDVRWYEQYF. The CDR3, as DNA: TGTGCCAGTAGTATAGACGTACGATGGTACGAGCAGTACTTC. V gene TRBV19 combines with J gene TRBJ2-7; D is uncertain. The CDR3 consists of 14 residues. Germline-derived CDR1 and CDR2 are LNHDA and SQIVND (reference sequence). The germline V and J ends were trimmed by 0 bases and 4 bases, with 10 bases remaining between them.

The chain carries TRBV18 and TRBJ1-2; maybe TRBD1 (5 bases). Deletions cut 4 bases from V and 6 bases from J, with 15 bases between. CDR3 size: 14 residues. Germline V gene data show CDR1 as KGHSH and CDR2 as LQKENI. The CDR3 nucleotides read TGTGCCAGCTCACTACCGAACAGGTTGGATGGCTACACCTTC. It translates to CASSLPNRLDGYTF.

Here the CDR3 DNA reads TGTGCCTGGAGTGTAGTTGGGGGCGAGTACTTC. This gives the protein CAWSVVGGEYF. The V call is TRBV30, the J call TRBJ2-7; D might be TRBD1 (6 bases). CDR1 GTSNPN and CDR2 SVGIG come from the germline V gene (reference sequence). Trimming cost V 0 bases and J 11 bases, with 11 bases left between them. There are 11 residues in the CDR3.

The V gene is TRBV9, the J gene TRBJ2-2; the match to TRBD2 covers 10 bases. CDR1 SGDLS and CDR2 YYNGEE come from the germline V gene. J lost 0 bases, V lost 2 bases, and 7 bases had no gene match. The CDR3 spans 18 residues. The chain's CDR3 is CASSVSGLAAANTGELFF. DNA of the CDR3: TGTGCCAGCAGCGTTTCAGGACTAGCGGCCGCGAACACCGGGGAGCTGTTTTTT.

The rearrangement links TRBV5-4 to TRBJ1-2; the D is unclear. The germline gives CDR1 SGHNT, CDR2 YYREEE (reference sequence). The CDR3 loop spans 14 amino acids. The V end lost 5 bases, the J end lost 4 bases, and 15 bases lay between the germline ends. CDR3 DNA: TGTGCCAGCAGACATGGAGGAGGGCTCTATGGCTACACCTTC. Translated, it gives CASRHGGGLYGYTF.

This clone appeared a single time. The genes are TRBV6-5 and TRBJ2-3; 11 bases match TRBD1. This CDR3 region has 15 residues. The V gene's germline CDR1 is MNHEY and CDR2 SVGAGI. Trimming removed 6 bases from V and 4 bases from J; junction bases left unmatched: 6. The chain's CDR3 is CASSLDRGLADTQYF. CDR3 coding DNA: TGTGCCAGCAGCCTGGACAGGGGGCTCGCAGATACGCAGTATTTT.